A selection of T cell receptor beta chains follows, all from one sample in a study of CD8 T cells in Susac syndrome. TCRdb passed the immunoSEQ multiplex PCR reads through MiXCR, listing each CDR3 protein once. The sample gives some 120,000 distinct CDR3 sequences, roughly 94% of which show up once; less than 0.15% is in the top ten. The sample taken for sequencing was CD4+ T cells from PBMCs. All receptors come from a human donor with multiple sclerosis. Each CDR3 is given with its conserved first and last residue. The order of the fields is V gene, D gene, J gene, clone size, CDR3 DNA, CDR3 protein. A D gene is named only where the DNA matches it firmly. The size field is filled for only some rows; it gives once, few, many or a size class.

v_gene: TRBV19
d_gene: .
j_gene: TRBJ1-5
abundance: .
CDR3nt: TGTGCCAGTAGTAGGGGCAGCGCAAATCAGCCCCAGCATTTT
CDR3aa: CASSRGSANQPQHF

v_gene: TRBV12-3/TRBV12-4
d_gene: .
j_gene: TRBJ1-2
abundance: .
CDR3nt: TGTGCCAGCAGGTCGGGGGCCAGCTATGGCTACACCTTC
CDR3aa: CASRSGASYGYTF

v_gene: TRBV5-1
d_gene: .
j_gene: TRBJ2-3
abundance: .
CDR3nt: TGCGCCAGCAGCTTGCTGGGCAGCCCGGATACGCAGTATTTT
CDR3aa: CASSLLGSPDTQYF

v_gene: TRBV27
d_gene: .
j_gene: TRBJ1-2
abundance: .
CDR3nt: TGTGCCAGCAGTTTAGCCGGGGTTGACTATGGCTACACCTTC
CDR3aa: CASSLAGVDYGYTF

v_gene: TRBV5-4
d_gene: .
j_gene: TRBJ2-3
abundance: .
CDR3nt: TGTGCCAGCAGCATGCAAGGACGGTTTACCCTCACAGATACGCAGTATTTT
CDR3aa: CASSMQGRFTLTDTQYF

v_gene: TRBV20-1
d_gene: TRBD1
j_gene: TRBJ2-6
abundance: .
CDR3nt: TGCAGTGCTAGGGGACAGCGAAGCTCTGGGGCCAACGTCCTGACTTTC
CDR3aa: CSARGQRSSGANVLTF

v_gene: TRBV20-1
d_gene: TRBD2
j_gene: TRBJ2-7
abundance: .
CDR3nt: TGCAGTGCTAGAGAGGAAACTAGCGGGAGACACTACGAGCAGTACTTC
CDR3aa: CSAREETSGRHYEQYF

v_gene: TRBV30
d_gene: TRBD1
j_gene: TRBJ1-1
abundance: .
CDR3nt: TGTGCCGGAGGGAACAGGGGCCCGAACACTGAAGCTTTCTTT
CDR3aa: CAGGNRGPNTEAFF

v_gene: TRBV12-3/TRBV12-4
d_gene: .
j_gene: TRBJ2-7
abundance: .
CDR3nt: TGTGCCAGCAGACGAGGGGGGTCCCCCGAGCAGTACTTC
CDR3aa: CASRRGGSPEQYF

v_gene: TRBV5-1
d_gene: .
j_gene: TRBJ2-4
abundance: .
CDR3nt: TGCGCCAGCAGCTCATATAGGGGACGTAGAACCAAAAACATTCAGTACTTC
CDR3aa: CASSSYRGRRTKNIQYF

v_gene: TRBV6-5
d_gene: TRBD1
j_gene: TRBJ2-4
abundance: .
CDR3nt: TGTGCCAGCAGACCTGCCGGGACAGTGAAAAACATTCAGTACTTC
CDR3aa: CASRPAGTVKNIQYF

v_gene: TRBV20-1
d_gene: .
j_gene: TRBJ2-3
abundance: once
CDR3nt: TGCAGTGCTGAGAAGTCCCTACAGGGAGCTGCAGATACGCAGTATTTT
CDR3aa: CSAEKSLQGAADTQYF

v_gene: TRBV4-2
d_gene: TRBD2
j_gene: TRBJ2-5
abundance: .
CDR3nt: TGTGCCAGCAGCCCCGGGAGGCAAGAGACCCAGTACTTC
CDR3aa: CASSPGRQETQYF

v_gene: TRBV2
d_gene: TRBD1
j_gene: TRBJ1-2
abundance: few
CDR3nt: TGTGCCAGCAGTGAGGGACAGGACTATGGCTACACCTTC
CDR3aa: CASSEGQDYGYTF

v_gene: TRBV7-9
d_gene: .
j_gene: TRBJ2-7
abundance: .
CDR3nt: TGTGCCAGCAGTCGCCTGACTAGTTCCTACGAGCAGTACTTC
CDR3aa: CASSRLTSSYEQYF

v_gene: TRBV30
d_gene: TRBD2
j_gene: TRBJ2-7
abundance: .
CDR3nt: TGTGCCTGGGCCGGGACTAACCCCTACGAGCAGTACTTC
CDR3aa: CAWAGTNPYEQYF

v_gene: TRBV27
d_gene: TRBD1
j_gene: TRBJ2-7
abundance: .
CDR3nt: TGTGCCAGCAGTTTATCGGGACAGGGGGTAGAGGAGCAGTACTTC
CDR3aa: CASSLSGQGVEEQYF

v_gene: TRBV12-3/TRBV12-4
d_gene: .
j_gene: TRBJ2-5
abundance: .
CDR3nt: TGTGCCAGCACCTCGAGGGAGACCCAGTACTTC
CDR3aa: CASTSRETQYF

v_gene: TRBV6-5
d_gene: .
j_gene: TRBJ2-7
abundance: .
CDR3nt: TGTGCCAGCAGCCAACAGGGAGATCCTACCTACGAGCAGTACTTC
CDR3aa: CASSQQGDPTYEQYF

v_gene: TRBV27
d_gene: .
j_gene: TRBJ1-3
abundance: .
CDR3nt: TGTGCCAGCAGATCCGGCTGGGACTTTGGAGGAAACACCATATATTTT
CDR3aa: CASRSGWDFGGNTIYF

v_gene: TRBV29-1
d_gene: .
j_gene: TRBJ1-1
abundance: .
CDR3nt: TGCAGCGTGACCCAGGGTACGAACACTGAAGCTTTCTTT
CDR3aa: CSVTQGTNTEAFF

v_gene: TRBV7-6
d_gene: .
j_gene: TRBJ1-1
abundance: .
CDR3nt: TGTGCCAGCAGCTTGGGCCCAGGACAGCTTAACACTGAAGCTTTCTTT
CDR3aa: CASSLGPGQLNTEAFF

v_gene: TRBV5-4
d_gene: TRBD2
j_gene: TRBJ2-7
abundance: .
CDR3nt: TGTGCCAGCAGCTTGGCTAGCGGGAGCCTTTCCTACGAGCAGTACTTC
CDR3aa: CASSLASGSLSYEQYF

v_gene: TRBV19
d_gene: TRBD1
j_gene: TRBJ1-2
abundance: .
CDR3nt: TGTGCCAGCCGACAGGGTGGAAACTATGGCTACACCTTC
CDR3aa: CASRQGGNYGYTF

v_gene: TRBV6-4
d_gene: .
j_gene: TRBJ1-1
abundance: .
CDR3nt: TGTGCCAGCAGAGCAGACAGAGACACTGAAGCTTTCTTT
CDR3aa: CASRADRDTEAFF

v_gene: TRBV29-1
d_gene: TRBD1
j_gene: TRBJ1-1
abundance: .
CDR3nt: TGCAGCGTTGGACAGGGCGTTCGGAACACTGAAGCTTTCTTT
CDR3aa: CSVGQGVRNTEAFF

v_gene: TRBV7-9
d_gene: .
j_gene: TRBJ2-7
abundance: .
CDR3nt: TGTGCCAGCAGCTTCCGGGGACGGGCGTCCTACGAGCAGTACTTC
CDR3aa: CASSFRGRASYEQYF

v_gene: TRBV7-3
d_gene: TRBD1
j_gene: TRBJ1-1
abundance: .
CDR3nt: TGTGCCAGCAGCTCCGGGACAGGGAACACTGAAGCTTTCTTT
CDR3aa: CASSSGTGNTEAFF

v_gene: TRBV7-2
d_gene: TRBD2
j_gene: TRBJ2-5
abundance: .
CDR3nt: TGTGCCAGCAGCTTGTATGGGGGGGGTAAGACCCAGTACTTC
CDR3aa: CASSLYGGGKTQYF

v_gene: TRBV19
d_gene: .
j_gene: TRBJ2-7
abundance: .
CDR3nt: TGTGCCACCCGGCCCATCGGCGTCCGCGAGCAGTACTTC
CDR3aa: CATRPIGVREQYF

v_gene: TRBV7-2
d_gene: TRBD2
j_gene: TRBJ2-1
abundance: .
CDR3nt: TGTGCCAGCAGCTTAACTCCGGGACTAGCTTTTCGGGAGCAGTTCTTC
CDR3aa: CASSLTPGLAFREQFF

v_gene: TRBV20-1
d_gene: .
j_gene: TRBJ2-7
abundance: .
CDR3nt: TGCAGTGCTAGAGTGGGCACTAGTACCTACGAGCAGTACTTC
CDR3aa: CSARVGTSTYEQYF